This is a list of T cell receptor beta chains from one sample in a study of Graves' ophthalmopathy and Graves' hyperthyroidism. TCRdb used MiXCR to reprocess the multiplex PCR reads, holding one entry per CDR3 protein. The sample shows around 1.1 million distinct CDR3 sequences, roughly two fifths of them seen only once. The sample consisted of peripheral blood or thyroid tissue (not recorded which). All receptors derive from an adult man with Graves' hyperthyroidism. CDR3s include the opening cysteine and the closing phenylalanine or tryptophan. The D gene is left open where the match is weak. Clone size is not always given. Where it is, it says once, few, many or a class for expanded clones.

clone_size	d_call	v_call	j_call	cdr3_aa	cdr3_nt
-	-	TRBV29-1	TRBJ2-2	CSVPTGWNTGELFF	TGCAGCGTACCTACGGGATGGAACACCGGGGAGCTGTTTTTT
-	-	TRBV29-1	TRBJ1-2	CSVPSGTYDYTF	TGCAGCGTTCCCTCCGGGACTTATGACTACACCTTC
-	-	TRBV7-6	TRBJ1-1	CASTDTGTIAEAFF	TGTGCCAGCACCGACACCGGGACGATCGCTGAAGCTTTCTTT
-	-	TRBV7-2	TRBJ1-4	CASSGQGRGFNEKLFF	TGTGCCAGCAGCGGGCAGGGAAGAGGGTTTAATGAAAAACTGTTTTTT
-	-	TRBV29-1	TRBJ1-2	CSVDRRDSAGYGYTF	TGCAGCGTTGACAGGAGGGACTCGGCGGGCTATGGCTACACCTTC
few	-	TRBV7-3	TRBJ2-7	CATGAGIYEQYF	TGTGCCACCGGGGCAGGGATCTACGAGCAGTACTTC
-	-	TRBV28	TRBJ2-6	CASSLQRANVLTF	TGTGCCAGCAGTTTACAGAGGGCCAACGTCCTGACTTTC
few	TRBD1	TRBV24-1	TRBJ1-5	CATQRPGQVSNQPQHF	TGTGCCACTCAACGGCCGGGACAGGTGAGCAATCAGCCCCAGCATTTT
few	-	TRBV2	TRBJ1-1	CASGAEGATGYTEAFF	TGTGCCAGCGGTGCAGAAGGGGCCACAGGGTACACTGAAGCTTTCTTT
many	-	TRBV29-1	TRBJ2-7	CSVGQFPYEQYF	TGCAGCGTTGGCCAGTTCCCTTACGAGCAGTACTTC
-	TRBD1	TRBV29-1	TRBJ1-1	CSVSGTGGRNTEAFF	TGCAGCGTTTCCGGGACAGGGGGTAGGAACACTGAAGCTTTCTTT